These 26 T cell receptor beta chains originate from one sample sequenced in a study of T cell repertoires in cytomegalovirus infection. Each CDR3 protein is one row after TCRdb ran MiXCR on the reads. There are fewer than 550,000 distinct CDR3 sequences in the sample; 16% occur only once, and under 30% lies in the top ten. The specimen sequenced was CD8+ T cells from PBMCs. Receptors were obtained from a human donor in good health (CMV status not recorded). Some clones in this sample may be carry-over from other donors' samples.

Points on this clonotype: A much larger clone differs by one base, so this may be a read error. J is TRBJ2-7 and V is TRBV27, with D perhaps TRBD2 (6 bases). V dropped 0 bases and J dropped 2 bases, with 14 bases sitting between them. The CDR3 has 16 residues. The germline CDR1 and CDR2 sequences are MNHEY and SMNVEV (reference sequence). CDR3 sequence reads: CASSLSRGEVAYEQYF. CDR3 nucleotides: TGTGCCAGCAGTTTATCGCGGGGAGAGGTCGCCTACGAGCAGTACTTC.

This clonotype was counted many times. The J gene is TRBJ2-3, the V gene TRBV27; TRBD2 agrees at 7 bases. The CDR3 length is 17 residues. CDR1 and CDR2 (germline): MNHEY, SMNVEV (reference sequence). With V trimmed by 1 base and J by 0 bases, 7 bases remained unmatched. The CDR3 DNA follows: TGTGCCAGCAGTTTATTAATCCCTAGCGGAAGCACAGATACGCAGTATTTT. Translating it yields CASSLLIPSGSTDTQYF.

This clonotype was recorded at least ten times. The rearrangement links TRBV4-1 to TRBJ2-5; the match to TRBD2 covers 8 bases. Unmatched junction bases numbered 10, after V lost 4 bases and J lost 0 bases. The CDR3 contains 17 residues. Looked up from germline, CDR1 is MGHRA and CDR2 is YSYEKL. Written as DNA, the CDR3 is TGCGCCAGCAGCCGTCGACCACTAGCGGTTTACCAAGAGACCCAGTACTTC. It encodes CASSRRPLAVYQETQYF.

This clonotype was seen ten or more times. The chain joins TRBV7-9 to TRBJ2-2; D remains ambiguous. V was shortened by 1 base and J by 4 bases, with 13 bases between the two germline ends. The germline CDR1 and CDR2 sequences are SEHNR and FQNEAQ (reference sequence). This CDR3 has 16 amino acids. CDR3 amino acids: CASSLVRRTLTGELFF. The CDR3 nucleotides read TGTGCCAGCAGCTTAGTCCGGCGGACCCTCACCGGGGAGCTGTTTTTT.

Comment on this clonotype: Since a much larger clone is just one base distant, this may be a read error. The J gene is TRBJ1-2, the V gene TRBV28, with D unclear. With 3 bases removed from V and 9 bases from J, the gap between germline ends came to 17 bases. The CDR3 sequence is 14 residues long. Germline lookup yields CDR1 MDHEN and CDR2 SYDVKM. CDR3: CASSFSVTGKRYTF. Written as DNA, the CDR3 is TGTGCCAGCAGTTTCTCCGTGACTGGGAAGCGCTACACCTTC.

This clonotype was detected many times. The rearrangement uses TRBV7-3 and TRBJ1-2, with D perhaps TRBD1 (5 bases). The CDR3 is 15 amino acids. Germline CDR1 and CDR2: SGHTA and FQGTGA. The V and J ends lost 5 bases and 3 bases respectively, with 16 bases between them. The DNA of the CDR3 is TGTGCCAGCAGCCCCTACGACAGAAGGGACTATGGCTACACCTTC. This gives the protein CASSPYDRRDYGYTF.

This clonotype was recorded at least ten times. This sequence joins TRBV7-2 and TRBJ2-7; unclear D gene. The CDR3 has 13 residues. V was clipped by 1 base and J by 3 bases, with 7 bases between them. Germline CDR1 reads SGHTA; CDR2 reads FQGNSA. CDR3 coding DNA: TGTGCCAGCAGCTTAGGTCCTAGCTACGAGCAGTACTTC. Translating gives CASSLGPSYEQYF.

The sample holds many counts of this clonotype. The V call is TRBV27, the J call TRBJ2-5; no definite D call. CDR1 MNHEY and CDR2 SMNVEV come from the germline V gene (reference sequence). V lost 0 bases and J 2 bases, leaving 7 bases between the germline ends. The CDR3 length is 14 residues. The CDR3 bases are TGTGCCAGCAGTTTATCGATGGTTCAAGAGACCCAGTACTTC. Amino acid sequence: CASSLSMVQETQYF.

This clonotype was counted many times. The gene calls are TRBV7-3 and TRBJ1-1; D might be TRBD1 (6 bases). The CDR3 covers 15 residues. Deletions cut 5 bases from V and 0 bases from J, with 13 bases between. CDR1 is SGHTA, CDR2 FQGTGA, per germline. This CDR3 is CASSPGGGMNTEAFF. The CDR3 DNA follows: TGTGCCAGCAGCCCCGGGGGGGGCATGAACACTGAAGCTTTCTTT. Combining the CDR3 with reference TRBV7-3 and TRBJ1-1 gives the whole variable domain GAGVSQTPSNKVTEKGKYVELRCDPISGHTALYWYRQSLGQGPEFLIYFQGTGAADDSGLPNDRFFAVRPEGSVSTLKIQRTERGDSAVYLCASSPGGGMNTEAFFGQGTRLTVV.

This clonotype was observed many times. The chain couples TRBV7-9 to TRBJ2-7; D unclear. The CDR3 is 12 residues long. V lost 1 base and J 7 bases, leaving 8 bases between the germline ends. The germline CDR1 and CDR2 sequences are SEHNR and FQNEAQ (reference sequence). The CDR3 nucleotides are TGTGCCAGCAGCTTAGGAGGAAGAGAGCAGTACTTC. This encodes CASSLGGREQYF.

Worth noting for this clonotype: At one of its ends the junction is not consistent with the germline gene, which may arise from a read error. The chain couples TRBV27 to TRBJ2-7, with D perhaps TRBD1 or TRBD2 (5 bases each). Per the germline V gene, CDR1 is MNHEY and CDR2 is SMNVEV (reference sequence). The CDR3 loop spans 13 amino acids. The CDR3 DNA follows: TGTGCCAGCAGTTGGGGGAACTCCTACGTGCAGTACTTC. It translates to CASSWGNSYVQYF.

This chain joins TRBV5-6 and TRBJ2-1, with 8 nucleotides matching TRBD2. The germline V gene has CDR1 SGHDT and CDR2 YYEEEE. J was trimmed by 4 bases and V by 5 bases; bases with no gene match: 8. The CDR3 consists of 15 residues. The CDR3 loop reads CASSPGTSRYNEQFF. DNA for the CDR3: TGTGCCAGCAGTCCCGGGACTAGTAGGTACAATGAGCAGTTCTTC.

This clonotype has at least ten counts. The gene calls are TRBV7-8 and TRBJ2-7, with D uncertain. The CDR3 has 13 residues. V was cut by 1 base and J by 3 bases, with 7 bases left in between. The V gene's germline CDR1 is SGHVS and CDR2 FQNEAQ. CDR3 bases: TGTGCCAGCAGCTTAGGCAGCCACTACGAGCAGTACTTC. It is translated as CASSLGSHYEQYF.

V usage is TRBV6-6 and J usage is TRBJ2-3; TRBD2 agrees at 11 bases. This CDR3 has 15 amino acids. The J segment lost 5 bases and the V segment lost 6 bases, leaving 7 bases of the junction unmatched. CDR1 is MNHNY and CDR2 is SVGAGI in the germline V gene (reference sequence). The CDR3 is CASSPLAGGQDTQYF. CDR3 nucleotides: TGTGCCAGCAGCCCCTTAGCGGGGGGGCAAGATACGCAGTATTTT.

The chain joins TRBV27 to TRBJ1-1; D is uncertain. The germline CDR1 and CDR2 sequences are MNHEY and SMNVEV (reference sequence). The germline V and J ends were trimmed by 4 bases and 0 bases, with 18 bases remaining between them. The CDR3 sequence is 17 residues long. The CDR3 reads CASSSSGSGPLNTEAFF. In DNA form, the CDR3 reads TGTGCCAGCAGTTCGTCGGGGTCGGGTCCTTTGAACACTGAAGCTTTCTTT.

The table lists this clonotype with a few counts. The chain has TRBV28 and TRBJ2-7, with TRBD2 identical over 9 bases. Germline CDR1 reads MDHEN; CDR2 reads SYDVKM. The trim removed 3 bases at V and 2 bases at J, leaving 5 bases unmatched. This CDR3 is built from 15 residues. CDR3 loop: CASSFRLAEPYEQYF. The CDR3, as DNA: TGTGCCAGCAGTTTTAGACTAGCGGAACCCTACGAGCAGTACTTC.

In its sample, this clonotype was seen a few times. This chain links TRBV5-5 with TRBJ2-7; tentative D call: TRBD2 (5 bases). V was shortened by 6 bases and J by 2 bases, with 12 bases between the two germline ends. This CDR3 is built from 13 residues. Germline V gene data show CDR1 as SGHKS and CDR2 as YYEKEE (reference sequence). CDR3 loop: CASNPHGAYEQYF. The CDR3 DNA reads TGTGCCAGCAATCCCCACGGGGCCTACGAGCAGTACTTC.

This clonotype was observed a handful of times. J is TRBJ2-2 and V is TRBV10-3; weak D call: TRBD2 (6 bases). Between the trimmed V and J ends, which lost 4 bases and 4 bases, there was a span of 16 bases. Germline CDR1 and CDR2: ENHRY and SYGVKD. This CDR3 region has 16 residues. Here the CDR3 reads CAISAGGRSTTGELFF. The CDR3 DNA follows: TGTGCCATCAGTGCCGGGGGAAGATCCACCACCGGGGAGCTGTTTTTT.

Of note for this clonotype: No conserved phenylalanine or tryptophan ends this CDR3, so it is likely a read error. The chain has TRBV6-1 and TRBJ2-4, with TRBD1 matching over 7 bases. CDR3 size: 16 residues. CDR1 and CDR2 from the germline V gene are MNHNS and SASEGT. V shed 6 bases, J shed 5 bases, and the junction held 13 bases outside the gene matches. The DNA for the CDR3 is TGTGCCAGCAGAGTGCCGTACAGGGGCTGGGAAAACATTCAGTACTTA. As protein: CASRVPYRGWENIQYL.

In regard to this clonotype: Since the CDR3 does not end with the conserved phenylalanine or tryptophan, this likely comes from a read error. The chain employs TRBV6-8 and TRBJ2-4; tentative D call: TRBD1 (5 bases). Between the trimmed V and J ends, which lost 0 bases and 1 base, there was a span of 10 bases. The CDR3 runs 16 residues. Per germline, CDR1 MNHGY and CDR2 SAAAGT. This CDR3 reads CASSYSQGMAKNIQYL. The CDR3 nucleotides read TGTGCCAGCAGTTACTCTCAGGGTATGGCCAAAAACATTCAGTACTTA.

J is TRBJ2-7 and V is TRBV20-1, with TRBD1 identical over 11 bases. Germline V gene lookup returns CDR1 DFQATT and CDR2 SNEGSKA (reference sequence). Losses at the gene ends were 1 base for V and 3 bases for J; bases not matched to a gene: 5. The CDR3 sequence is 15 residues long. The CDR3, as DNA: TGCAGTGCTAGAGGGGGACAGGGGGTCTTCTACGAGCAGTACTTC. It specifies CSARGGQGVFYEQYF.

This clonotype has a handful of counts. This chain uses TRBV27 with TRBJ1-5, with D hard to call. V gave up 3 bases and J gave up 8 bases, with 17 bases separating them. Germline V CDR1 and CDR2: MNHEY, SMNVEV (reference sequence). The CDR3 has 15 amino acids. The chain's CDR3 is CASSFRRRLGEPQHF. The DNA for the CDR3 is TGTGCCAGCAGTTTTCGAAGGCGCCTCGGTGAGCCCCAGCATTTT.

This rearrangement joins TRBV5-1 to TRBJ2-6; D possibly uses TRBD1 or TRBD2 (6 bases each). Germline V gives CDR1 SGHRS, CDR2 YFSETQ. Trimming took 5 bases from V and 0 from J, leaving 18 bases between them. The CDR3 sequence is 18 residues long. In DNA form, the CDR3 reads TGCGCCAGCAGTCAAAATGGGGGGCCAGCCTCTGGGGCCAACGTCCTGACTTTC. Protein: CASSQNGGPASGANVLTF. The variable domain in full, completed from reference TRBV5-1 and TRBJ2-6, reads KAGVTQTPRYLIKTRGQQVTLSCSPISGHRSVSWYQQTPGQGLQFLFEYFSETQRNKGNFPGRFSGRQFSNSRSEMNVSTLELGDSALYLCASSQNGGPASGANVLTFGAGSRLTVL.

This clonotype has a handful of counts. CDR3 sequence reads: CASNREESLQFF. CDR3 nucleotides: TGTGCCAGCAATAGGGAGGAATCGTTGCAGTTCTTC. This sequence joins TRBV12-3 or TRBV12-4 and TRBJ2-1, with a weak D call TRBD2 (6 bases). CDR3 length: 12 residues. V was cut by 7 bases and J by 12 bases, with 16 bases left in between.

This clonotype was counted many times. V is TRBV7-9 and J is TRBJ2-3, with no clear D. Germline values: CDR1 SEHNR, CDR2 FQNEAQ (reference sequence). The CDR3 is 13 residues long. Trimming removed 7 bases from V and 5 bases from J, with 13 bases in between. CDR3 protein: CASKQSPRDTQYF. The CDR3 bases are TGTGCCAGCAAACAGAGTCCCCGAGATACGCAGTATTTT.

The J gene is TRBJ1-6, the V gene TRBV9; possible D gene TRBD1, 6 bases. CDR1 and CDR2 (germline): SGDLS, YYNGEE. V lost 4 bases to trimming and J lost 6 bases, with 11 bases between them. The CDR3 runs to 14 residues. The CDR3 loop reads CASSLTGSNSPLHF. The CDR3 coding sequence is TGTGCCAGCAGCCTAACAGGGAGTAATTCACCCCTCCACTTT.